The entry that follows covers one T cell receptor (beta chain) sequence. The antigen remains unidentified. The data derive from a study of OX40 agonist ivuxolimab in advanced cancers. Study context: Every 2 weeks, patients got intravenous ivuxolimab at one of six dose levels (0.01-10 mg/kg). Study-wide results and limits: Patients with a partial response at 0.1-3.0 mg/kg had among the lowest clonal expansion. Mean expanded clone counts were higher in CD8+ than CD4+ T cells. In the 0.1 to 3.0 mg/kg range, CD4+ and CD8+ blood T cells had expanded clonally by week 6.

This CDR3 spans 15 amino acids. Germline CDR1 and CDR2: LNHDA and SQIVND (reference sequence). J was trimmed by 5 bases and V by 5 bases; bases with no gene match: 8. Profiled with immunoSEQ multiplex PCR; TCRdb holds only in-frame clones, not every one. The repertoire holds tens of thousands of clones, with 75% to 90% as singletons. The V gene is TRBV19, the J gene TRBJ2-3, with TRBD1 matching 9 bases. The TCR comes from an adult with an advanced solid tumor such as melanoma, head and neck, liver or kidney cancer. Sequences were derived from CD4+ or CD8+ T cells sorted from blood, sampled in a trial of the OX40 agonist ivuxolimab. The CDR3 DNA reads TGTGCCAGTAGTCCTTCGACAGGGGGAGTAGATACGCAGTATTTT. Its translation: CASSPSTGGVDTQYF.